Listed here are 11 T cell receptor beta chains from one sample, sequenced in a study of shared clonotypes between healthy human individuals. TCRdb's table, derived via immunoSEQ multiplex PCR, lists solely in-frame clones and lacks some. The sample lists some 1.4 million clones, roughly 96% occurring once. Sequenced material: naive CD4+ T cells sorted from blood. This sample's subset: CD45RA+ positively selected. The receptors stem from a man aged 30 to 39 in good health.

The CDR3 nucleotides read TGTGCCAGCAGTTACTCGAGGGACTACGAGACCCAGTACTTC. Amino acids: CASSYSRDYETQYF. The chain links TRBV6-5 to TRBJ2-5; 7 bases match TRBD2. The junction had 3 bases not matched to a gene; V was cut back by 0 bases and J by 5 bases. Per the germline V gene, CDR1 is MNHEY and CDR2 is SVGAGI. There are 14 residues in the CDR3.

The rearrangement joins TRBV6-5 to TRBJ2-5; 8 bases align to TRBD2. J was trimmed by 5 bases and V by 6 bases; bases with no gene match: 8. This CDR3 spans 14 amino acids. Germline V gene data show CDR1 as MNHEY and CDR2 as SVGAGI. CDR3 loop: CASSRPGGMETQYF. The CDR3, as DNA: TGTGCCAGCAGCCGTCCGGGGGGGATGGAGACCCAGTACTTC.

The chain couples TRBV2 to TRBJ2-1, with no clear D. The germline V and J ends were trimmed by 10 bases and 8 bases, with 18 bases remaining between them. CDR3 length: 13 amino acids. Germline V gene lookup returns CDR1 SNHLY and CDR2 FYNNEI. The CDR3 reads CATTRAPWYEQFF. DNA of the CDR3: TGTGCCACTACGCGCGCCCCGTGGTATGAGCAGTTCTTC.

The CDR3, as DNA: TGTGCCAGCAGCTTAGCTGGAGGGAACACTGAAGCTTTCTTT. Protein sequence: CASSLAGGNTEAFF. The chain employs TRBV7-8 and TRBJ1-1, with D unresolved. CDR3 size: 14 residues. Per the germline V gene, CDR1 is SGHVS and CDR2 is FQNEAQ. V gave up 0 bases and J gave up 1 base, with 6 bases separating them.

The chain has TRBV5-1 and TRBJ2-5; 8 bases align to TRBD1. The junction had 5 bases not matched to a gene; V was cut back by 3 bases and J by 1 base. This CDR3 spans 15 amino acids. CDR1 is SGHRS, CDR2 YFSETQ, per germline. In DNA form, the CDR3 reads TGCGCCAGCAGCTGGCGGACAGGGACCCAAGAGACCCAGTACTTC. Amino acid sequence: CASSWRTGTQETQYF.

V gene TRBV5-1 combines with J gene TRBJ2-7; D not certain. V dropped 1 base and J dropped 3 bases, with 8 bases sitting between them. The CDR3 has 13 residues. Germline CDR1 is SGHRS and CDR2 is YFSETQ. This CDR3 is CASSLNQFYEQYF. In nucleotides, the CDR3 is TGCGCCAGCAGCTTGAACCAGTTCTACGAGCAGTACTTC.

With respect to this clone: Within the sample, other DNA sequences also encode this same CDR3. The chain links TRBV9 to TRBJ2-3; a weak D match, TRBD1 (5 bases). V gave up 2 bases and J gave up 0 bases, with 10 bases separating them. The CDR3 spans 15 residues. Germline lookup yields CDR1 SGDLS and CDR2 YYNGEE. The CDR3 reads CASSVLGASTDTQYF. Here the CDR3 DNA reads TGTGCCAGCAGCGTTTTAGGGGCTAGCACAGATACGCAGTATTTT.

This chain connects TRBV6-1 to TRBJ1-5, with 7 bases lining up with TRBD1. Germline V gene data show CDR1 as MNHNS and CDR2 as SASEGT. CDR3 length: 14 residues. Unmatched junction bases numbered 4, after V lost 2 bases and J lost 6 bases. DNA for the CDR3: TGTGCCAGCAGTGAACAGGGGGGCCGTCAGCCCCAGCATTTT. Its translation is CASSEQGGRQPQHF.

V is TRBV10-3 and J is TRBJ2-7; TRBD2 agrees at 8 bases. Germline V gene lookup returns CDR1 ENHRY and CDR2 SYGVKD. Trimming removed 5 bases from V and 2 bases from J; junction bases left unmatched: 14. CDR3 length: 17 amino acids. CDR3 loop: CAISSFMRTSPTYEQYF. Here the CDR3 DNA reads TGTGCCATCAGTTCTTTCATGCGGACTAGCCCGACCTACGAGCAGTACTTC.

The chain recombines TRBV5-1 with TRBJ1-1, with D perhaps TRBD1 (5 bases). V gave up 1 base and J gave up 6 bases, with 13 bases separating them. Germline V gene lookup returns CDR1 SGHRS and CDR2 YFSETQ. This CDR3 comprises 14 residues. The CDR3 bases are TGCGCCAGCAGCTTGCAGGGTGGGGTGCCTGAAGCTTTCTTT. Translation gives CASSLQGGVPEAFF. Variable domain in full (rest from reference TRBV5-1 and TRBJ1-1): KAGVTQTPRYLIKTRGQQVTLSCSPISGHRSVSWYQQTPGQGLQFLFEYFSETQRNKGNFPGRFSGRQFSNSRSEMNVSTLELGDSALYLCASSLQGGVPEAFFGQGTRLTVV.

To note about this clone: Other nucleotide sequences in the sample specify the same CDR3. The V gene is TRBV15, the J gene TRBJ2-5; D gene uncertain. V was clipped by 3 bases and J by 2 bases, with 7 bases between them. Per the germline V gene, CDR1 is LNHNV and CDR2 is YYDKDF (reference sequence). The CDR3 extends over 13 amino acids. This chain's CDR3 is CATSRGYQETQYF. The CDR3 DNA reads as TGTGCCACCAGCAGGGGATATCAAGAGACCCAGTACTTC.